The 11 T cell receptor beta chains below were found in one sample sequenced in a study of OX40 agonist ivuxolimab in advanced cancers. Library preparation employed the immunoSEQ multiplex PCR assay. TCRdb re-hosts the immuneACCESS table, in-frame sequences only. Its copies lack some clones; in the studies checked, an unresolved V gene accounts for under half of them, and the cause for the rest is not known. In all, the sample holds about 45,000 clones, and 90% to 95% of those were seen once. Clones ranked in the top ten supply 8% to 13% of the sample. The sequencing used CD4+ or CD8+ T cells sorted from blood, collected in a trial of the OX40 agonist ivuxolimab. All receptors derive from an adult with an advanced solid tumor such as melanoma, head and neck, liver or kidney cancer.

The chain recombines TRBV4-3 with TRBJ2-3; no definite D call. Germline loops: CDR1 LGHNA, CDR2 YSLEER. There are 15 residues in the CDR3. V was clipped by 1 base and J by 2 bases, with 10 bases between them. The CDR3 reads CASSQVSFNTDTQYF. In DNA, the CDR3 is TGCGCCAGCAGCCAAGTTTCCTTCAACACAGATACGCAGTATTTT.

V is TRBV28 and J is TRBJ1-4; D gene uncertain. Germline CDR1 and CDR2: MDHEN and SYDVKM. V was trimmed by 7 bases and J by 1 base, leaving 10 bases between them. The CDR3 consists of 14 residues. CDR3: CASNRPETNEKLFF. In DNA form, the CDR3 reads TGTGCCAGCAATAGGCCAGAAACTAATGAAAAACTGTTTTTT.

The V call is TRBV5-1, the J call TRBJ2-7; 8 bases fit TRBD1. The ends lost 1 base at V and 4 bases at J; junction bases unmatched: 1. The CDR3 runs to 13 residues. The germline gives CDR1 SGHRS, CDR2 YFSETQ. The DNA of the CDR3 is TGCGCCAGCAGCTTGAACAGGGGGTACGAGCAGTACTTC. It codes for CASSLNRGYEQYF.

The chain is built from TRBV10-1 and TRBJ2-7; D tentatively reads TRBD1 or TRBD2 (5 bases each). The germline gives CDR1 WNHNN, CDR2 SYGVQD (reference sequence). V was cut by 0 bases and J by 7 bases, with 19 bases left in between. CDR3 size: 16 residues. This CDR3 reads CASSESLGPLQVEQYF. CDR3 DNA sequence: TGCGCCAGCAGTGAGTCCCTGGGACCCCTTCAGGTAGAGCAGTACTTC.

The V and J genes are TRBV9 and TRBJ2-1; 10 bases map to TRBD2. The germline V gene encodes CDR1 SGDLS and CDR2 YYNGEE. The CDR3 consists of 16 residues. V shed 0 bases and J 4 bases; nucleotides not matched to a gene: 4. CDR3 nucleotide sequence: TGTGCCAGCAGCGTAGATGCTAGCGGGAGTTACAATGAGCAGTTCTTC. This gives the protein CASSVDASGSYNEQFF.

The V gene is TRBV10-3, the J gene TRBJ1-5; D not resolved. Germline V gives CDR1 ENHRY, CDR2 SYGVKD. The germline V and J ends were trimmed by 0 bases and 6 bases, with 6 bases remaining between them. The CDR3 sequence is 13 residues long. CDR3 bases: TGTGCCATCAGTGAGTCGTACGGTCAGCCCCAGCATTTT. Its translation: CAISESYGQPQHF.

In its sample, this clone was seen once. The DNA of the CDR3 is TGTGCCAGCAGTTTAGGGGGTACTTCCTATGGCTACACCTTC. Translating it yields CASSLGGTSYGYTF. The chain recombines TRBV27 with TRBJ1-2; TRBD1 might be the D (5 bases). V lost 2 bases and J 4 bases, leaving 11 bases between the germline ends. Germline lookup yields CDR1 MNHEY and CDR2 SMNVEV (reference sequence). The CDR3 contains 14 residues.

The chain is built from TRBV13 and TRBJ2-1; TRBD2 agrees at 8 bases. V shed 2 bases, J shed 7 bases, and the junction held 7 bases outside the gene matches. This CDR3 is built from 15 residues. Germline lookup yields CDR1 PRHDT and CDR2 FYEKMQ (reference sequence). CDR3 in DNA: TGTGCCAGCAGCTTATTGGCTAGCGGGCCTAATGAGCAGTTCTTC. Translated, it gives CASSLLASGPNEQFF.

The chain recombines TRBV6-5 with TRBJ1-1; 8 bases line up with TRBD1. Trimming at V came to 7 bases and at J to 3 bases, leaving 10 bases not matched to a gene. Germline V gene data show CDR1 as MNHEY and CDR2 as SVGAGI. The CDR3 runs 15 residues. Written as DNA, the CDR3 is TGTGCCAGCATCACATTCGGACAGGGACACACTGAAGCTTTCTTT. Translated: CASITFGQGHTEAFF.

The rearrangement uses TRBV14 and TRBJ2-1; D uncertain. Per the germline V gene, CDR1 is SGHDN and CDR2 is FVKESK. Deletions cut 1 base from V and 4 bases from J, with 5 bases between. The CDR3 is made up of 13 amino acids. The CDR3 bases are TGTGCCAGCAGCCAAGTGTTATACAATGAGCAGTTCTTC. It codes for CASSQVLYNEQFF.

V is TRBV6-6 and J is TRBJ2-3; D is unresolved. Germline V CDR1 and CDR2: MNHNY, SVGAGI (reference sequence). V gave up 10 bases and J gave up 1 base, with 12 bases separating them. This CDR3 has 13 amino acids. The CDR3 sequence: CATVDAGTDTQYF. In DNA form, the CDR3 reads TGTGCCACGGTGGACGCGGGCACAGATACGCAGTATTTT.